This TCR beta chain was sequenced in a study of blood T cell repertoires in COVID-19. For the study at large: From T cells, B-cell-depleted T cells, or PBMCs came the material, which was cDNA or gDNA.

Clones were read by immunoSEQ multiplex PCR, and TCRdb kept only the in-frame ones, dropping some. The table has over 75,000 clones, roughly 80% seen once. The clonotype originates from a human donor in a cohort sampled during active COVID-19. The sequenced sample was peripheral blood.

Here the CDR3 reads CAISESTSRPHQFF. For the CDR3, the DNA is TGTGCCATCAGTGAGTCGACTAGCCGCCCTCATCAGTTCTTC. The chain employs TRBV10-3 and TRBJ2-1; 7 positions agree with TRBD2. The length of the CDR3 is 14 residues. The V gene end was trimmed by 0 bases and the J gene end by 13 bases; junction bases not matched to a gene: 9. Germline assignment: CDR1 ENHRY and CDR2 SYGVKD.